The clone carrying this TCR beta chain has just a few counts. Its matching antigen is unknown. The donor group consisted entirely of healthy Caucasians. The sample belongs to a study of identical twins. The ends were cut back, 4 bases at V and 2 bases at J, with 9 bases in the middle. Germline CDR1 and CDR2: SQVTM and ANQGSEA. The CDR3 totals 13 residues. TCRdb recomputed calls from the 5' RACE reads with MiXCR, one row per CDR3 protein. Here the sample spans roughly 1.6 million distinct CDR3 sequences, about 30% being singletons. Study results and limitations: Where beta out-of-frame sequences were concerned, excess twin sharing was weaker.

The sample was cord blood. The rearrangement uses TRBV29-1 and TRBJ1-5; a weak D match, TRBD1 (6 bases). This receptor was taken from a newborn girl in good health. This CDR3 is CSVAPGGNQPQHF. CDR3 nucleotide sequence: TGCAGCGTTGCCCCAGGGGGCAATCAGCCCCAGCATTTT.